The entry below describes one TCR beta chain. This sample stems from a study of blood T cell repertoires in COVID-19. CDR3 size: 21 residues. Germline assignment: CDR1 SGDLS and CDR2 YYNGEE. V was shortened by 0 bases and J by 7 bases, with 31 bases between the two germline ends. Data came from immunoSEQ multiplex PCR; TCRdb stores just in-frame clones and leaves some out. The table records tens of thousands of clones, roughly 78% of them present only once. This TCR was sampled from a woman older than 75 with acute or convalescent COVID-19. This sequence joins TRBV9 and TRBJ2-2, with D possibly TRBD1 on 6 matching bases. The specimen sequenced was peripheral blood. This CDR3 reads CASSVGLISGSSDRLSGELFF. In DNA, the CDR3 is TGTGCCAGCAGCGTAGGCCTGATCTCGGGATCGTCCGACAGGTTGAGCGGGGAGCTGTTTTTT.